One and the same sample provided the 8 T cell receptor beta chains below, sequenced in a study of Ad26.COV2.S vaccination and SARS-CoV-2 variants. Only in-frame clones appear in the TCRdb table, and some are missing; sequencing was by immunoSEQ multiplex PCR. This table has around 350,000 clones, about 92% appearing once. This sample comprised peripheral blood, obtained after recovery from COVID-19. These TCRs come from a human donor who had recovered from COVID-19.

V and J are TRBV19 and TRBJ1-1; D gene uncertain. CDR3 length: 13 residues. The V end was cut by 6 bases, the J end by 4 bases, with 12 bases between. Germline assignment: CDR1 LNHDA and CDR2 SQIVND (reference sequence). The CDR3 sequence is CASRRGISTEAFF. Here the CDR3 DNA reads TGTGCCAGTAGGCGTGGGATTAGCACTGAAGCTTTCTTT.

This chain uses TRBV25-1 with TRBJ1-4; D is undetermined. The CDR3 has 14 residues. V was cut by 5 bases and J by 1 base, with 8 bases left in between. The germline gives CDR1 MGHDK, CDR2 SYGVNS. As DNA, the CDR3 is TGTGCCAGCAGTCGTACAGTAACTAATGAAAAACTGTTTTTT. It translates to CASSRTVTNEKLFF.

The rearrangement links TRBV7-2 to TRBJ2-7, with TRBD2 matching over 10 bases. Germline V lookup: CDR1 SGHTA, CDR2 FQGNSA. The CDR3 runs to 14 residues. V shed 5 bases, J shed 6 bases, and the junction held 7 bases outside the gene matches. The CDR3 protein is CASSHGQRGGEQYF. The CDR3 coding sequence is TGTGCCAGCAGCCATGGCCAGCGGGGGGGCGAGCAGTACTTC.

V gene TRBV6-5 combines with J gene TRBJ2-5; TRBD1 might be the D (6 bases). V was pared by 7 bases and J by 4 bases, with 13 bases between. CDR3 length: 13 residues. CDR1 and CDR2 from the germline V gene are MNHEY and SVGAGI. CDR3 amino acids: CASISSRGETQYF. CDR3 nucleotide sequence: TGTGCCAGCATCAGCAGCAGGGGAGAGACCCAGTACTTC.

The chain uses TRBV7-2 and TRBJ2-2; TRBD1 or TRBD2 may be the D gene (7 bases each). Germline V CDR1 and CDR2: SGHTA, FQGNSA. V gave up 4 bases and J gave up 5 bases, with 14 bases separating them. CDR3 size: 15 residues. The CDR3 region has the DNA TGTGCCAGCAGCTCCGGGACAGCGGGAACCGGGGAGCTGTTTTTT. Protein sequence: CASSSGTAGTGELFF.

The rearrangement uses TRBV7-2 and TRBJ1-2; TRBD1 matches at 7 bases. The CDR3 length is 15 residues. V gave up 0 bases and J gave up 2 bases; unmatched junction bases: 3. Looked up from germline, CDR1 is SGHTA and CDR2 is FQGNSA. Here the CDR3 DNA reads TGTGCCAGCAGCTTAGCCCCGGGACAGAACTATGGCTACACCTTC. Translated, it gives CASSLAPGQNYGYTF.

The V and J genes are TRBV11-3 and TRBJ2-1, with TRBD2 matching over 9 bases. CDR1 is SGHNT and CDR2 is YENEEA in the germline V gene. The CDR3 extends over 16 amino acids. Trimming took 1 base from V and 2 from J; bases not matched to a gene: 3. The CDR3 loop is CASSLGGGGAYNEQFF. CDR3 nucleotides: TGTGCCAGCAGCTTAGGTGGCGGGGGGGCCTACAATGAGCAGTTCTTC.

The V call is TRBV2, the J call TRBJ1-5; D is uncertain. Per the germline V gene, CDR1 is SNHLY and CDR2 is FYNNEI. Trimming pared 4 bases from V and 3 bases from J, leaving 10 bases between. The CDR3 is 14 residues long. The chain's CDR3 is CASSGQNYNQPQHF. The CDR3 coding sequence is TGTGCCAGCAGTGGGCAGAACTACAATCAGCCCCAGCATTTT.